The entry that follows covers one T cell receptor beta chain sequence. Authors' methods: For nucleated cells, counts were estimated from reference gene primer amplification. Profiling relied on immunoSEQ multiplex PCR, and the TCRdb table lists in-frame clones only, not all of them. From that table come the V and J calls and clone size; the DNA was used to work out D and trimming. The sample lists fewer than 250,000 clones, about 86% occurring once. These data originate in a study of blood T cell repertoires in COVID-19. Overall study context: Both acute and convalescent COVID-19 samples were obtained from the United States, Italy and Spain. The cDNA or gDNA used as material had been derived from T cells, B-cell-depleted T cells, or PBMCs.

Germline CDR1 is SEHNR and CDR2 is FQNEAQ (reference sequence). V was shortened by 4 bases and J by 4 bases, with 14 bases between the two germline ends. The CDR3 contains 14 residues. This chain joins TRBV7-9 and TRBJ2-7; D might be TRBD1 (6 bases). The receptor comes from a woman in her 70s with acute or convalescent COVID-19. Input material: peripheral blood. The CDR3 loop is CASSSPTGSYEQYF. The CDR3 nucleotides read TGTGCCAGCAGCTCCCCCACAGGGTCGTACGAGCAGTACTTC.